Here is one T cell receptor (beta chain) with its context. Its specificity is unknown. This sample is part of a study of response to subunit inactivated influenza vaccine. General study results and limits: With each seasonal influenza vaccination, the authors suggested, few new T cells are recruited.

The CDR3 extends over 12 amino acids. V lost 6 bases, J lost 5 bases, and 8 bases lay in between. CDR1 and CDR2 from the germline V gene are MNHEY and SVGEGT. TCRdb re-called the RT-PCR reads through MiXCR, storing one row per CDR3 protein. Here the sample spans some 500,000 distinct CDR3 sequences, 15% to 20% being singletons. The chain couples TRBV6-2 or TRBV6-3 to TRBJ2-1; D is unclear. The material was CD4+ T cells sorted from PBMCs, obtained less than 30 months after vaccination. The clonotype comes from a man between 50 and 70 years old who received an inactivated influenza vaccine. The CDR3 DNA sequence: TGTGCCAGCAGAGGGCTAAACAATGAGCAGTTCTTC. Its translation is CASRGLNNEQFF.